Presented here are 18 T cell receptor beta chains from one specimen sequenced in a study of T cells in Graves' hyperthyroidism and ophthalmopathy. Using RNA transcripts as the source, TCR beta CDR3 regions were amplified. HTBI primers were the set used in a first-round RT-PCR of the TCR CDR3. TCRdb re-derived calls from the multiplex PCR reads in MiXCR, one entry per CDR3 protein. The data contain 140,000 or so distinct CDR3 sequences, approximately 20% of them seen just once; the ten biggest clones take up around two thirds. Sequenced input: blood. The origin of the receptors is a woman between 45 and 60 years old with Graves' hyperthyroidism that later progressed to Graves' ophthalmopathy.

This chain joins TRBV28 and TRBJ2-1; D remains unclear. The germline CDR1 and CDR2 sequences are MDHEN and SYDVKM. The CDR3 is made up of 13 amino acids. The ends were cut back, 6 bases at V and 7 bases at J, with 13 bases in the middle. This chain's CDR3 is CASRPGVINEQFF. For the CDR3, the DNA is TGTGCCAGCAGACCGGGTGTCATTAATGAGCAGTTCTTC.

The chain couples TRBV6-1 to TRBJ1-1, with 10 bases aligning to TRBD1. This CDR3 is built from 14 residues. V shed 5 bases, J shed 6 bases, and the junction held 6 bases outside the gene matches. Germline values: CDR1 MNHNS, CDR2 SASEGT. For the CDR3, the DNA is TGTGCCAGCAGTTCGACAGGGGGCGCCTCTGAAGCTTTCTTT. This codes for CASSSTGGASEAFF.

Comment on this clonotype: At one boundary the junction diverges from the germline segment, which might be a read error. CDR3 loop: CSAALWDSYNEQLF. In DNA, the CDR3 is TGCAGTGCCGCACTGTGGGACTCCTACAATGAGCAGCTCTTC. The chain combines TRBV20-1 with TRBJ2-1; D might be TRBD2 (6 bases). CDR3 size: 14 residues. From germline, CDR1 is DFQATT and CDR2 SNEGSKA (reference sequence).

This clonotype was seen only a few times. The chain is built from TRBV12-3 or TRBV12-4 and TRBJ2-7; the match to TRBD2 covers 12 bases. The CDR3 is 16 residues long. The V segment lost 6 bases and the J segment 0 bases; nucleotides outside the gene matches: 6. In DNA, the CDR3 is TGTGCCAGCAGCCAGGGACTAGCGGGTATCTCCTACGAGCAGTACTTC. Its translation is CASSQGLAGISYEQYF.

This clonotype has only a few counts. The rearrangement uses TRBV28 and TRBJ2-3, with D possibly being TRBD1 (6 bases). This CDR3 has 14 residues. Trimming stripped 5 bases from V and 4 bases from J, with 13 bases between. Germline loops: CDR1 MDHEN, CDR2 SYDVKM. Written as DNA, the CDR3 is TGTGCCAGCAGTGAATATAGGGGGTCAGATACGCAGTATTTT. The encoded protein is CASSEYRGSDTQYF.

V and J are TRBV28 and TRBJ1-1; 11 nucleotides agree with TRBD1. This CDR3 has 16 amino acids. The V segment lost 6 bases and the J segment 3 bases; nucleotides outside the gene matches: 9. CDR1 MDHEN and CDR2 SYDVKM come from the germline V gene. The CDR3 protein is CASSHLGQGAHTEAFF. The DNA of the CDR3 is TGTGCCAGCAGCCACCTCGGACAGGGGGCCCACACTGAAGCTTTCTTT.

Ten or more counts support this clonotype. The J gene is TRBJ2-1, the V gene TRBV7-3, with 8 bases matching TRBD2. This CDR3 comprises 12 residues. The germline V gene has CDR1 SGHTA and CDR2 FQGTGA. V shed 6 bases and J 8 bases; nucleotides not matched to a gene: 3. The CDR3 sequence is CASSPGGHEQFF. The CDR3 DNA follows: TGTGCCAGCAGTCCGGGGGGGCATGAGCAGTTCTTC.

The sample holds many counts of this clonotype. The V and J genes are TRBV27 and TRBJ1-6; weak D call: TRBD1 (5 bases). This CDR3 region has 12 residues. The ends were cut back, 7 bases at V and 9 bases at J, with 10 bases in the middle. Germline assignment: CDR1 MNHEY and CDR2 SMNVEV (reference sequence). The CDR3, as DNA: TGTGCCAGCACCCGGGGGAGTTCACCCCTCCACTTT. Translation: CASTRGSSPLHF.

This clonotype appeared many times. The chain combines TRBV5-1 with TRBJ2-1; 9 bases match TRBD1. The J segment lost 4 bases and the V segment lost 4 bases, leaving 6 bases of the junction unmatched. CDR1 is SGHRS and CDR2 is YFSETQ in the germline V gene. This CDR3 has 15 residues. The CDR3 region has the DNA TGCGCCAGCAGCATAAGACAGGGGGTATACAATGAGCAGTTCTTC. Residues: CASSIRQGVYNEQFF.

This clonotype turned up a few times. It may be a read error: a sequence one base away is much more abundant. The CDR3 DNA reads as TGTGCCAACAGGTACCGGAGCTCCTACAATGAGCAGTTCTTC. It codes for CANRYRSSYNEQFF. The rearrangement joins TRBV6-1 to TRBJ2-1, with a weak D call TRBD1 (5 bases). Germline CDR1 is MNHNS and CDR2 is SASEGT. The CDR3 has 14 amino acids. V lost 10 bases and J lost 0, with 13 bases in between.

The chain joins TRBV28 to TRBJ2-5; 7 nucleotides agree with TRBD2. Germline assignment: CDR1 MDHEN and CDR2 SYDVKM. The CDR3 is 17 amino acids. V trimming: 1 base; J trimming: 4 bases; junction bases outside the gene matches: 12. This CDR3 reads CASSLLRGGPVGETQYF. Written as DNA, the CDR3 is TGTGCCAGCAGTTTATTGAGGGGAGGGCCGGTAGGAGAGACCCAGTACTTC.

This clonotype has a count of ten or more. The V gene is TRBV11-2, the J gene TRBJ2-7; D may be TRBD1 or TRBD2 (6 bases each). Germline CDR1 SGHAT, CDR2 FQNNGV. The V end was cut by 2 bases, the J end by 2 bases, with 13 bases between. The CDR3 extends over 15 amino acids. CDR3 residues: CASSLKGGSTYEQYF. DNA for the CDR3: TGTGCCAGCAGCTTAAAGGGGGGTTCTACCTACGAGCAGTACTTC. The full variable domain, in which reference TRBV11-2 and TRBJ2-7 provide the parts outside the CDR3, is EAGVAQSPRYKIIEKRQSVAFWCNPISGHATLYWYQQILGQGPKLLIQFQNNGVVDDSQLPKDRFSAERLKGVDSTLKIQPAKLEDSAVYLCASSLKGGSTYEQYFGPGTRLTVT.

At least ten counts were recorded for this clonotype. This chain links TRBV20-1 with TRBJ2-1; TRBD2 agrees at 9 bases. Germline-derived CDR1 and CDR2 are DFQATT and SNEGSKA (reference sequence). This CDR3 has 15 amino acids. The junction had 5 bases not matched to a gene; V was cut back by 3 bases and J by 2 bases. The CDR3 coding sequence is TGCAGTGCTAGTGTGGCGGGAGGGCCCTACAATGAGCAGTTCTTC. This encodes CSASVAGGPYNEQFF.

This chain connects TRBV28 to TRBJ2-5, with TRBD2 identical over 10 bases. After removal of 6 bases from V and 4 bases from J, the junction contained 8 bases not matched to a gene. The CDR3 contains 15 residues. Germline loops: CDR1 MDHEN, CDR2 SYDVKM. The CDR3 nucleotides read TGTGCCAGCAGCCAAGCTAGCGGGAGTGGAGAGACCCAGTACTTC. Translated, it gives CASSQASGSGETQYF.

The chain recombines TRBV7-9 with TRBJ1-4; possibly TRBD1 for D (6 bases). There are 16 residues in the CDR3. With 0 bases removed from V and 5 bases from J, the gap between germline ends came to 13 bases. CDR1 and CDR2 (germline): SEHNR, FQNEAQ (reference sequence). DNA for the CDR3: TGTGCCAGCAGCTTAGCGCTGGACAGCCGGAATGAAAAACTGTTTTTT. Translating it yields CASSLALDSRNEKLFF.

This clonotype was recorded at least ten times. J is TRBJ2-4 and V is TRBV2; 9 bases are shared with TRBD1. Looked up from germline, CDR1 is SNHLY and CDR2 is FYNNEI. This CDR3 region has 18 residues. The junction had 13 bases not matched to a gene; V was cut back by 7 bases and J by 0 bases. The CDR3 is CASKTDRGPSLAKNIQYF. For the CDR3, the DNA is TGTGCCAGCAAGACGGACAGGGGACCAAGCTTAGCCAAAAACATTCAGTACTTC.

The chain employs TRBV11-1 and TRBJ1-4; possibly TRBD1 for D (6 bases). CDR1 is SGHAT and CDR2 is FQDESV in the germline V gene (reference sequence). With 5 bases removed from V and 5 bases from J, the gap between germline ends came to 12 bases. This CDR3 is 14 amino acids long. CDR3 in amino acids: CASSPITGNEKLFF. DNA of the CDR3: TGTGCCAGCAGCCCGATTACAGGGAATGAAAAACTGTTTTTT. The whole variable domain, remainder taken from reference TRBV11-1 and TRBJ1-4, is EAEVAQSPRYKITEKSQAVAFWCDPISGHATLYWYRQILGQGPELLVQFQDESVVDDSQLPKDRFSAERLKGVDSTLKIQPAELGDSAMYLCASSPITGNEKLFFGSGTQLSVL.

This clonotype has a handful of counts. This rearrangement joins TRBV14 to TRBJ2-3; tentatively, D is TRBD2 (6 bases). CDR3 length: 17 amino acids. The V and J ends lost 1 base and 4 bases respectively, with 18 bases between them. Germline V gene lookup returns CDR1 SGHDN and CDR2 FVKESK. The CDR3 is CASSQAPEGSLADTQYF. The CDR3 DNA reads TGTGCCAGCAGCCAAGCCCCGGAGGGGTCCCTCGCAGATACGCAGTATTTT.